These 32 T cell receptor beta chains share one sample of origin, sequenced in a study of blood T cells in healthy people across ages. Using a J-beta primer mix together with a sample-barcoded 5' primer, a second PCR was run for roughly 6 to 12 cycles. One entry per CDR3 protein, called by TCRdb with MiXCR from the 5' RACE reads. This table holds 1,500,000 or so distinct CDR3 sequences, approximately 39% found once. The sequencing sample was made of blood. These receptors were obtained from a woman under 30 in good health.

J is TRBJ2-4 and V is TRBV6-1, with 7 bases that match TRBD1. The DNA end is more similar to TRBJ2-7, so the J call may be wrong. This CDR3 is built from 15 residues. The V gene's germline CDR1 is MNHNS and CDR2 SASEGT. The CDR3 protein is CASSEDPTGSDEQYF. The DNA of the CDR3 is TGTGCCAGCAGTGAAGACCCGACAGGGTCCGACGAGCAGTACTTC.

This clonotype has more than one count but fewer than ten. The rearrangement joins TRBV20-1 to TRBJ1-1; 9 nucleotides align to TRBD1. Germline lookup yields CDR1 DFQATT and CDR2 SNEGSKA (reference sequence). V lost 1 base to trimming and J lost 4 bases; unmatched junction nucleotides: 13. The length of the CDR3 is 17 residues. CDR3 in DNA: TGCAGTGCTAGAGGCTACCTCGGGACAGGGTATTTCACTGAAGCTTTCTTT. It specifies CSARGYLGTGYFTEAFF.

CDR3 protein: CASSLEQGSSPLHF. The DNA of the CDR3 is TGCGCCAGCAGCTTGGAACAGGGATCCTCACCCCTCCACTTT. The rearrangement links TRBV5-1 to TRBJ1-6, with D possibly matching TRBD1 (6 bases). The CDR3 totals 14 residues. Germline values: CDR1 SGHRS, CDR2 YFSETQ. Trimming removed 0 bases from V and 10 bases from J, with 11 bases in between.

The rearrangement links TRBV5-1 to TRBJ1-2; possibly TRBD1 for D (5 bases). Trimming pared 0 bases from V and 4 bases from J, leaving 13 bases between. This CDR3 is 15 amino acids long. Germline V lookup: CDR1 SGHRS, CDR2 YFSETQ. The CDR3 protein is CASSLEQGWGYGYTF. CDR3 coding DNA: TGCGCCAGCAGCTTGGAGCAGGGCTGGGGCTATGGCTACACCTTC.

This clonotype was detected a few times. The CDR3 is CASSFSIETQYF. The CDR3, as DNA: TGTGCCAGCAGCTTTAGCATCGAGACCCAGTACTTC. This sequence joins TRBV7-2 and TRBJ2-5; D is uncertain. This CDR3 is built from 12 residues. Germline V gene sequence: CDR1 SGHTA, CDR2 FQGNSA. Trimming took 3 bases from V and 5 from J, leaving 7 bases between them.

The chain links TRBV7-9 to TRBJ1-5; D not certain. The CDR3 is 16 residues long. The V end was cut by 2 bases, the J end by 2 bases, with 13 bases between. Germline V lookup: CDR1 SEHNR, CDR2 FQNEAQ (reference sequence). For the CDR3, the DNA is TGTGCCAGCAGCTTATGGGGAAAGGCGGGCAATCAGCCCCAGCATTTT. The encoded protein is CASSLWGKAGNQPQHF.

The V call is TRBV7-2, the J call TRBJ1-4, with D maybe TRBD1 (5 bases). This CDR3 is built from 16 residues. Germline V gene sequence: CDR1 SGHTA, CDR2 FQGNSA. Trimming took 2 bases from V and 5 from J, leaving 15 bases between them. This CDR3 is CASSLQPGRVNEKLFF. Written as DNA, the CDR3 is TGTGCCAGCAGCTTACAACCGGGACGGGTCAATGAAAAACTGTTTTTT.

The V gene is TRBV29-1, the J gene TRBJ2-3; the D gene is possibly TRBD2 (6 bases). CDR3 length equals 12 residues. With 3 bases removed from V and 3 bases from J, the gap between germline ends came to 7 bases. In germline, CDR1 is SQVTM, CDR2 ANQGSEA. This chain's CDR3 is CSVDRETDTQYF. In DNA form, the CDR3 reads TGCAGCGTTGACCGGGAGACAGATACGCAGTATTTT.

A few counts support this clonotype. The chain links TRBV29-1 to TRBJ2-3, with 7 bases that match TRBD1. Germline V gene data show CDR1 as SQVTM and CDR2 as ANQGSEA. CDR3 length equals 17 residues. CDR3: CTGSGQRHLTHTDTQYF. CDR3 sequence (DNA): TGCACCGGGTCGGGACAGAGACACTTGACTCACACAGATACGCAGTATTTT.

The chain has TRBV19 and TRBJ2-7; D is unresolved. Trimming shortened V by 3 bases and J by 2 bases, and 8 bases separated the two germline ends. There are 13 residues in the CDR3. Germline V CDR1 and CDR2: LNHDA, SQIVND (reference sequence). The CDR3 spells CASSISTTYEQYF. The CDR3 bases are TGTGCCAGTAGTATCTCCACTACCTACGAGCAGTACTTC.

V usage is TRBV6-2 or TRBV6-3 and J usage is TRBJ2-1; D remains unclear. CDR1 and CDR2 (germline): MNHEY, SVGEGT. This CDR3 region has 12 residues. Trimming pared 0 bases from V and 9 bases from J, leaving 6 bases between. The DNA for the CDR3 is TGTGCCAGCAGTTACTCTGTGGGTGAGCAGTTCTTC. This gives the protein CASSYSVGEQFF.

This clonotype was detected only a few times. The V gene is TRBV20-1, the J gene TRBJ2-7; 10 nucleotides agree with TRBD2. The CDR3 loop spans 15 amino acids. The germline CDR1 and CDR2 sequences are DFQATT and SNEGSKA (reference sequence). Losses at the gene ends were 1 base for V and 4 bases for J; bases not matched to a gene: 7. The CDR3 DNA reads TGCAGTGCTAGAGTACTAGCGGGGAAGGGGTACGAGCAGTACTTC. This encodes CSARVLAGKGYEQYF.

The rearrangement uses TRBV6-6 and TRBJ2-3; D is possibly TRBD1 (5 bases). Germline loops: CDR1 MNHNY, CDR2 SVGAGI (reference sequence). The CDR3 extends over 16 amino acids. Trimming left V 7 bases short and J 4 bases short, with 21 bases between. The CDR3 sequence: CASTTGPRAKADTQYF. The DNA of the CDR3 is TGTGCCAGCACCACTGGCCCCAGGGCCAAAGCAGATACGCAGTATTTT.

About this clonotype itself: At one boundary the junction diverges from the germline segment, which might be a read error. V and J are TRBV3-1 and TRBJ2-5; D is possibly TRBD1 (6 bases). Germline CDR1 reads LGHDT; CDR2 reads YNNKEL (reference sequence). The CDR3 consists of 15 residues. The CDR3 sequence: CAGSPGPRGRETQYF. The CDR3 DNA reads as TGTGCCGGCAGCCCCGGACCCAGGGGACGAGAGACCCAGTACTTC.

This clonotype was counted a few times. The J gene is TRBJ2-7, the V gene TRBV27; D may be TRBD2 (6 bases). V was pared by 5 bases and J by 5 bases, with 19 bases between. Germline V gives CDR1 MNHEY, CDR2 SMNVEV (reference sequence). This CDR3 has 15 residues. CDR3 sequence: CASSPIPAAGNEQYF. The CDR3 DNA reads TGTGCCAGCAGTCCGATTCCAGCGGCGGGAAACGAGCAGTACTTC.

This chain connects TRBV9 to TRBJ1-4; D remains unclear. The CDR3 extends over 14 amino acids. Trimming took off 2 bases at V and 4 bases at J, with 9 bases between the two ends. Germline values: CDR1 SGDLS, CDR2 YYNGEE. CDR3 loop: CASSVGQRNEKLFF. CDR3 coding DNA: TGTGCCAGCAGCGTCGGGCAGCGTAATGAAAAACTGTTTTTT.

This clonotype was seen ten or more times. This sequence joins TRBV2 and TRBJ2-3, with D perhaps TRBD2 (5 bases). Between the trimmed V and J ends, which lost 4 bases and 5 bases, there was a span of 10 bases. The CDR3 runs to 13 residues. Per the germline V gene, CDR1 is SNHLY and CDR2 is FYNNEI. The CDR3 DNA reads TGTGCCAGCAGTGGGGAGCATAAAGATACGCAGTATTTT. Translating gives CASSGEHKDTQYF.

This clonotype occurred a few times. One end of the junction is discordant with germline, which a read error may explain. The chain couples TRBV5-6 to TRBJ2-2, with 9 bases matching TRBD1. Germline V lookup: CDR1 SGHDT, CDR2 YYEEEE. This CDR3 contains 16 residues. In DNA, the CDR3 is TGTGCCAGAAGCTTCCGGACAGGGGCTGACACCGGGGAGCTGTTTTTT. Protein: CARSFRTGADTGELFF.

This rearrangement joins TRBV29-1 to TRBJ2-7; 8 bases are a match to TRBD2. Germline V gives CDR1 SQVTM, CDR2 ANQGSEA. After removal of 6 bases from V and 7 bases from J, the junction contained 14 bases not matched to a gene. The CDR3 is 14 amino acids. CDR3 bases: TGCAGCGTGGGTATGAGACTAGCGTTCAATGAGCAGTACTTC. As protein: CSVGMRLAFNEQYF.

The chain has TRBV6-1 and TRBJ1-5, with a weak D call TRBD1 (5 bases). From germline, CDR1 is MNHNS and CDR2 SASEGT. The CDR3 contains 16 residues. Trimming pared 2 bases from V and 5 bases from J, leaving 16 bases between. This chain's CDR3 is CASSELAGRGDQPQHF. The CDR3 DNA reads TGTGCCAGCAGTGAACTCGCAGGGCGGGGAGATCAGCCCCAGCATTTT.

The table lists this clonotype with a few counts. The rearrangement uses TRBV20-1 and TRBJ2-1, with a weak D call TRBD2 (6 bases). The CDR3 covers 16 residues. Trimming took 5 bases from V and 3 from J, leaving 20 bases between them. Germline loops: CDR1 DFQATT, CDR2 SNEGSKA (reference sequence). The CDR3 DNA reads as TGCAGTGCTGGGACCCCACGGGACTCGCTCTACAATGAGCAGTTCTTC. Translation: CSAGTPRDSLYNEQFF.

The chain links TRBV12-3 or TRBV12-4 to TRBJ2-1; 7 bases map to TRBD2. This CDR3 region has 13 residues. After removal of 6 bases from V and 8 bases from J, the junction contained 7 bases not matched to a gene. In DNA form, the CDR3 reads TGTGCCAGCAGCCTGACTAGCTGGCATGAGCAGTTCTTC. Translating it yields CASSLTSWHEQFF.

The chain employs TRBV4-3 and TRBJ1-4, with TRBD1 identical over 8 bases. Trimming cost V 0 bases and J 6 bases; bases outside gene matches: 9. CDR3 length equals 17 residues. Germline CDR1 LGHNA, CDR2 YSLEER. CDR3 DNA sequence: TGCGCCAGCAGCCAAGACGGCAGGGGGCAATTGGATGAAAAACTGTTTTTT. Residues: CASSQDGRGQLDEKLFF.

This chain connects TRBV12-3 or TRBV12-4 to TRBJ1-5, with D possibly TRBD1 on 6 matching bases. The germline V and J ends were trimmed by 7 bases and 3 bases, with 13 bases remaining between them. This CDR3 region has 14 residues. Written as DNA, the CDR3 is TGTGCCAGCACTACCGGGACAAACAATCAGCCCCAGCATTTT. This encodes CASTTGTNNQPQHF.

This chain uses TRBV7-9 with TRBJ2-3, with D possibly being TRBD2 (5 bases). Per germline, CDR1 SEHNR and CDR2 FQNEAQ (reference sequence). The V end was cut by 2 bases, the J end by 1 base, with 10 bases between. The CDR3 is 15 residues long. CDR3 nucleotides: TGTGCCAGCAGCTTATTGGGGAGAGGCACAGATACGCAGTATTTT. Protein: CASSLLGRGTDTQYF. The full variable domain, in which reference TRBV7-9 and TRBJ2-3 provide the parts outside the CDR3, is DTGVSQNPRHKITKRGQNVTFRCDPISEHNRLYWYRQTLGQGPEFLTYFQNEAQLEKSRLLSDRFSAERPKGSFSTLEIQRTEQGDSAMYLCASSLLGRGTDTQYFGPGTRLTVL.

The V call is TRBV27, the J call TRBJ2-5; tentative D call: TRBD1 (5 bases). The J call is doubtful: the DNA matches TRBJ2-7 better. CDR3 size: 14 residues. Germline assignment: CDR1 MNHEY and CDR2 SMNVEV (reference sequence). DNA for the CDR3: TGTGCCAGCAGTTGGGCGACAGACTCCTACGAGCAGTACTTC. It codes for CASSWATDSYEQYF.

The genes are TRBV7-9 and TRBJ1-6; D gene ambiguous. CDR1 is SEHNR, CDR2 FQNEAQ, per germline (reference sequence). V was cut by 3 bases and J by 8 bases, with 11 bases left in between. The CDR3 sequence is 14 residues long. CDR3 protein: CASSLSATDSPLHF. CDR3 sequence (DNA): TGTGCCAGCAGCTTGTCGGCCACGGATTCACCCCTCCACTTT.

This chain's CDR3 is CSVEGGTDHNEQYF. CDR3 nucleotides: TGCAGCGTTGAGGGCGGGACAGACCACAATGAGCAGTACTTC. The gene calls are TRBV29-1 and TRBJ2-7, with D possibly being TRBD1 (7 bases). The CDR3 is made up of 14 amino acids. Per germline, CDR1 SQVTM and CDR2 ANQGSEA. V lost 3 bases, J lost 7 bases, and 19 bases lay in between.

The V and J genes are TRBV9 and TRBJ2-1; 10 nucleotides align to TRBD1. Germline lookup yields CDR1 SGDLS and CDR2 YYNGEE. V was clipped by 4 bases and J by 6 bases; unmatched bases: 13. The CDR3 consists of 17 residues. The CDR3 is CASSSQTGTGDFNEQFF. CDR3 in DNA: TGTGCCAGCAGCTCTCAGACCGGGACAGGGGACTTCAATGAGCAGTTCTTC.

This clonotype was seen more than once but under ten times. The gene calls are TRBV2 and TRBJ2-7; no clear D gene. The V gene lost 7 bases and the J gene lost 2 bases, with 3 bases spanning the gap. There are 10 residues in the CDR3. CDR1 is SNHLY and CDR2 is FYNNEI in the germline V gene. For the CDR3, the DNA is TGTGCCAGCATCACCTACGAGCAGTACTTC. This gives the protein CASITYEQYF.

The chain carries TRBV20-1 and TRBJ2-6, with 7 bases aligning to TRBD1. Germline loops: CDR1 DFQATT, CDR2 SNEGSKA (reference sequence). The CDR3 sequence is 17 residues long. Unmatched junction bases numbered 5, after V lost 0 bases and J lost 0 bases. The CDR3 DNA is TGCAGTGCTAGAGATCGGGACAGACACTCTGGGGCCAACGTCCTGACTTTC. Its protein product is CSARDRDRHSGANVLTF.

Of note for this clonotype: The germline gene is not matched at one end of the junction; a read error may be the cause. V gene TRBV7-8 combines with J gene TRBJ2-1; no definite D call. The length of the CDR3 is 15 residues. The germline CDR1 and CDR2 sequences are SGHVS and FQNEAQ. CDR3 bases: TGTGCCAGCAGCCTAAGGCGTAACTCCTACAGTGAGCAGTTCTTC. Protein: CASSLRRNSYSEQFF.